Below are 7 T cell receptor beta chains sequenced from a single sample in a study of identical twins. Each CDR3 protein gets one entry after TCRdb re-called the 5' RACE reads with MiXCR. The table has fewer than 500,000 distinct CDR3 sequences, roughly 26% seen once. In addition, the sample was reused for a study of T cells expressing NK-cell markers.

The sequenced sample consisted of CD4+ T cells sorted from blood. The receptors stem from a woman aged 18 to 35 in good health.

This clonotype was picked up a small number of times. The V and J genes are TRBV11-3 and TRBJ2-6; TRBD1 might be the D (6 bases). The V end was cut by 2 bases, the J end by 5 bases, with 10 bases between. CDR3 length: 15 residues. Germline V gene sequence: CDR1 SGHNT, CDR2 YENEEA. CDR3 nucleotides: TGTGCCAGCAGCTTAATCGGGGACAGGGCCAACGTCCTGACTTTC. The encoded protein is CASSLIGDRANVLTF.

CDR3 sequence: CASSASTPRGNEQFF. The CDR3 DNA is TGCGCCAGCAGCGCCTCGACCCCCAGAGGTAATGAGCAGTTCTTC. V usage is TRBV5-1 and J usage is TRBJ2-1; D remains ambiguous. The CDR3 extends over 15 amino acids. CDR1 and CDR2 from the germline V gene are SGHRS and YFSETQ. V shed 4 bases and J shed 7 bases, with 18 bases lying between them.

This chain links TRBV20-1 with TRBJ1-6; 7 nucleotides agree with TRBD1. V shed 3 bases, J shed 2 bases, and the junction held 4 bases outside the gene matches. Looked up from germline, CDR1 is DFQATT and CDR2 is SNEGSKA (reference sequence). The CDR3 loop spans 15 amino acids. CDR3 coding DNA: TGCAGTGCTAGGATTCAGGGGGCCTATAATTCACCCCTCCACTTT. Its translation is CSARIQGAYNSPLHF.

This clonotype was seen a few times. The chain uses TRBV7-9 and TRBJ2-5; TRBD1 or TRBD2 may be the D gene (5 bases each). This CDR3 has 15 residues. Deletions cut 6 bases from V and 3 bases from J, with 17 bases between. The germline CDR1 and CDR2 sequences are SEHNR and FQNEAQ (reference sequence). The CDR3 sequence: CASSFGVGTEETQYF. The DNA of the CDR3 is TGTGCCAGCAGTTTTGGCGTTGGGACCGAAGAGACCCAGTACTTC.

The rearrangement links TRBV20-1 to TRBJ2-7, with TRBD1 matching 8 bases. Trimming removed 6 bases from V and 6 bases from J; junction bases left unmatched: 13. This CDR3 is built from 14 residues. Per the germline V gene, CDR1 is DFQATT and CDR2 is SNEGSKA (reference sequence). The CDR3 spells CSAIQGVNGGEQYF. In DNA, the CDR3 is TGCAGTGCGATACAGGGGGTGAATGGCGGCGAGCAGTACTTC.

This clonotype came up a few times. The CDR3 DNA reads TGTGCCAGCAGTTACTCTCCTAAGACAGGGAACACTGAAGCTTTCTTT. It specifies CASSYSPKTGNTEAFF. V usage is TRBV6-5 and J usage is TRBJ1-1; perhaps TRBD1 as D (6 bases). Trimming shortened V by 0 bases and J by 1 base, and 12 bases separated the two germline ends. This CDR3 contains 16 residues. CDR1 is MNHEY, CDR2 SVGAGI, per germline.

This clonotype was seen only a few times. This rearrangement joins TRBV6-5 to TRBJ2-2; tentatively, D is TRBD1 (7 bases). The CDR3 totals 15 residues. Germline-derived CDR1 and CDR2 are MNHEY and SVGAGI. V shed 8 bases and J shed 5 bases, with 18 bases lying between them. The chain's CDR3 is CASVLKGAGTGELFF. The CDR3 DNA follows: TGTGCCAGCGTTCTTAAGGGGGCGGGGACCGGGGAGCTGTTTTTT.